The rows below give T cell receptor beta chains drawn from one sample of a study of early T cells in non-severe SARS-CoV-2 infection. In TCRdb, the 5' RACE reads were re-called with MiXCR into one record per CDR3 protein. This sample has some 40,000 distinct CDR3 sequences, with 3.5% to 4% found just once. The specimen was whole blood. The receptors stem from an adult who was a healthcare worker with PCR-confirmed SARS-CoV-2 infection or an uninfected control (not recorded which). Both conserved end residues are part of each CDR3. The D gene is left open where the match is weak. The listing skips clone size in some rows; elsewhere it reads once, few, many or a size class.

v_gene	j_gene	d_gene	abundance	CDR3nt	CDR3aa
TRBV24-1	TRBJ1-4	TRBD1	many	TGTGCCACCAGCAGACAGGGCCCTAATGAAAAACTGTTTTTT	CATSRQGPNEKLFF
TRBV7-2	TRBJ2-3	TRBD2	NA	TGTGCCAGCAGCTTAGCGCGGACTAGCGGGTGGACAGATACGCAGTATTTT	CASSLARTSGWTDTQYF
TRBV7-2	TRBJ2-1	TRBD2	few	TGTGCCAGCAGCATGGGACTAGCGGGAGGCAATGAGCAGTTCTTC	CASSMGLAGGNEQFF
TRBV4-1	TRBJ2-5	NA	many	TGCGCCAGCAGCCCGCCTGGACGGACCCAAGAGACCCAGTACTTC	CASSPPGRTQETQYF
TRBV9	TRBJ2-4	TRBD1	many	TGTGCCAGCAGCCCGGGGACAGGGCCAAACATTCAGTACTTC	CASSPGTGPNIQYF
TRBV12-3/TRBV12-4	TRBJ1-4	NA	few	TGTGCCAGCAGAGGGGCGGCCGAAAAACTGTTTTTT	CASRGAAEKLFF
TRBV6-5	TRBJ2-7	TRBD1	NA	TGTGCCAGCAGCCCAGGGACAGGGGCAAGCAAGCAGTACTTC	CASSPGTGASKQYF
TRBV19	TRBJ2-5	NA	many	TGTGCCAGTACCCCCCGGCAGGGGGGAGGCGAGACCCAGTACTTC	CASTPRQGGGETQYF
TRBV3-1	TRBJ1-2	TRBD1	many	TGTGCCAGCAGCCACCCCCCGGGACAGGGGAATGGCTACACCTTC	CASSHPPGQGNGYTF
TRBV12-3/TRBV12-4	TRBJ2-2	TRBD1	many	TGTGCCAGCAGTTTTAGGGACAGTGCAACCGGGGAGCTGTTTTTT	CASSFRDSATGELFF
TRBV29-1	TRBJ2-5	NA	many	TGCAGCGTTGCGGTACAGAGGCCAACGCAAGAGACCCAGTACTTC	CSVAVQRPTQETQYF
TRBV5-4	TRBJ2-1	NA	many	TGTGCCAGCAGCCCGGGGGGCTCGGATGAGCAGTTCTTC	CASSPGGSDEQFF